The rows below give T cell receptor beta chains drawn from one sample of a study of blood T cell repertoires in COVID-19. Sequencing was performed with immunoSEQ multiplex PCR; in TCRdb, only in-frame clones are kept and a portion is missing. The data contain 50,000 to 70,000 clones, roughly 80% of them seen just once; the ten biggest clones take up approximately 3%. Input material: peripheral blood. The receptors here all came from a man aged 55-75 years with acute or convalescent COVID-19. The CDR3 runs from the conserved cysteine through the conserved F or W. The D gene is left open where the match is weak. A clone size is listed for some rows: how often the clone was seen (once, few, many), or a class if it is expanded.

j_call	v_call	d_call	clone_size	cdr3_nt	cdr3_aa
TRBJ1-2	TRBV29-1	.	.	TGCAGCGTTGAGGCCATCCATGGCTACACCTTC	CSVEAIHGYTF
TRBJ1-4	TRBV5-1	TRBD1	few	TGCGCCAGCAGTCCTACCGGGACAGGGAATGAAAAACTGTTTTTT	CASSPTGTGNEKLFF
TRBJ1-4	TRBV6-1	.	once	TGTGCCAGCAGTGAAATACGCGGTGAAAAACTGTTTTTT	CASSEIRGEKLFF
TRBJ1-6	TRBV18	.	.	TGTGCCAGCTCACCGGGCCTTAATTCACCCCTCCACTTT	CASSPGLNSPLHF
TRBJ2-7	TRBV6-6	.	.	TGTGCCAGCAGTTTCGACAGGATGAACGAGCAGTACTTC	CASSFDRMNEQYF
TRBJ2-3	TRBV27	.	.	TGTGCCAGCCGCCCGTTCAGGGTTCCCACAGATACGCAGTATTTT	CASRPFRVPTDTQYF
TRBJ1-1	TRBV5-1	.	.	TGCGCCAGCAGCTTGGATTCGGGGAGGCAGGGAGCTTTCTTT	CASSLDSGRQGAFF
TRBJ1-1	TRBV11-2	TRBD1	.	TGTGCCAGCAGCTTTTTAGCCTCACAGGGGGCGGCTGAAGCTTTCTTT	CASSFLASQGAAEAFF
TRBJ1-6	TRBV7-2	.	.	TGTGCCAGCAGCACCGAGGGACTACTAGGGTCACCCCTCCACTTT	CASSTEGLLGSPLHF
TRBJ2-3	TRBV2	.	.	TGTGCCAGCAGTTACACAGATACGCAGTATTTT	CASSYTDTQYF
TRBJ2-3	TRBV6-2/TRBV6-3	TRBD2	few	TGTGCCAGCAGCCAACGCCCTAGCGGGGGCCCCCGAGATACGCAGTATTTT	CASSQRPSGGPRDTQYF
TRBJ1-1	TRBV5-5	.	.	TGTGCCAGCAGCTTGGGGCAAGGGCCTAGCCGAAACACTGAAGCTTTCTTT	CASSLGQGPSRNTEAFF
TRBJ2-7	TRBV19	.	.	TGTGCCAGTAGTAGCCTATACGAGCAGTACTTC	CASSSLYEQYF